This T cell receptor (beta chain) was sequenced in a study of cytomegalovirus exposure and HLA in healthy donors. Germline-derived CDR1 and CDR2 are SGHKS and YYEKEE (reference sequence). The J segment lost 2 bases and the V segment lost 7 bases, leaving 9 bases of the junction unmatched. The CDR3 covers 15 residues. This PCR relied on a set of 60 Vbeta primers and 13 Jbeta primers. Only in-frame clones appear in the TCRdb table, and some are missing; sequencing was by immunoSEQ multiplex PCR. This table holds around 200,000 clones, 85% found once. The rearrangement uses TRBV5-5 and TRBJ1-1, with 9 bases aligning to TRBD1. Sequences were obtained from PBMCs. The sequence was obtained from a woman aged 45-60 years in good health and CMV-seronegative. The CDR3 is CASGTRTGANTEAFF. Written as DNA, the CDR3 is TGTGCCAGCGGCACCCGGACAGGGGCTAACACTGAAGCTTTCTTT.